What follows is one TCR beta chain and its context. Its matching antigen is unknown. Extracted from the samples, RNA was reverse transcribed into cDNA to serve as the sequencing template. Measured with immunoSEQ multiplex PCR; TCRdb has only the in-frame clones, and not every one. This table holds around 190,000 clones, 64% found once. The data originate from a study of CD8+ T cells in alopecia areata. The wider study: Oral tofacitinib (5 to 10 mg twice daily) was administered to treated patients.

This CDR3 has 13 amino acids. V gave up 6 bases and J gave up 9 bases, with 17 bases separating them. Germline lookup yields CDR1 MNHEY and CDR2 SVGAGI. Indicated treatment: oral pan-JAK inhibitor, 5-10 mg twice daily. Sorting of CD4+ and CD8+ T cells was performed on PBMCs. Study observations and caveats: Clonality exceeded that of normal scalp in lesional scalp, most notably in alopecia totalis/universalis. Administration of tofacitinib significantly diminished scalp clonality and expanded CD8+ clones within the top 100.

Here the sequenced sample was CD4+ T cells sorted from blood, taken around week 50, from a patient treated with tofacitinib. The V and J genes are TRBV6-5 and TRBJ1-1, with D perhaps TRBD1 (6 bases). The origin of this receptor is a human donor with alopecia areata. Here the CDR3 DNA reads TGTGCCAGCAGGAAGGGACACCTAGAGAAAGCTTTCTTT. Its translation: CASRKGHLEKAFF.